This TCR beta chain was identified during a study of a mutant IDH1 vaccine in newly diagnosed glioma. Study-level results: Variations in leading peripheral T cell clonotypes appeared to have no connection with pseudoprogression.

Only in-frame clones appear in the TCRdb table, and some are missing; sequencing was by immunoSEQ multiplex PCR. The data hold almost 85,000 clones, with roughly 85% observed a single time. Noted time point: week 23, last vaccination. One vaccine dose held 300 ug of mutant IDH1 20-mer peptide and came with topical imiquimod. In this sample, this clone turned up a few times. No antigen is known for it. Germline CDR1 reads MNHEY; CDR2 reads SMNVEV (reference sequence). This CDR3 comprises 13 residues. V dropped 6 bases and J dropped 0 bases, with 8 bases sitting between them. Sequencing used PBMCs, obtained from a glioma patient whose treatment included an IDH1 peptide vaccine. The sequence came from a man aged 30-40 years with glioma. Some clones in this sample may be carry-over from other donors' samples. The chain has TRBV27 and TRBJ1-1; possible D gene TRBD1, 6 bases. CDR3 amino acids: CASRWGLNTEAFF. The CDR3 DNA sequence: TGTGCCAGCAGGTGGGGGCTGAACACTGAAGCTTTCTTT.